This TCR beta chain was identified during a study of cytomegalovirus exposure and HLA in healthy donors (TCRdb year 2017). Regarding the complete study: An earlier analysis of roughly 500 of the donors reported under 300 Gb of sequence data and 117 million unique TCR beta sequences obtained from about 200 million T cells. The study used immunosequencing to profile the T cell repertoires of about 670 subjects and linked those repertoires to cytomegalovirus serostatus. Among under 450 genotyped donors of the cohort, an average of about 240,000 unique TCR beta nucleotide sequences were sequenced per donor, around 18% of them non-productive. The number of donors typed differed by locus, with roughly 620-630 for A, B, C, DRB1 and DQB1, roughly 520 for DQA1, 600 to 610 for DPA1, and around 430 for DPB1. Four or five DR-DQ haplotypes were handled as single units for association and clustering because linkage in the cohort was strong. Donor age, sex, ethnicity and CMV serostatus were compiled alongside the repertoire data. To predict cytomegalovirus infection status, the study brought together high-throughput TCR immunosequencing, statistical association of individual TCRs with disease status, and machine learning. HLA typing covered class I and class II loci at four-digit resolution. The study was designed to test whether signatures of past pathogen exposure could be identified by cataloging public T cell receptors. In a later analysis, previously published TCR beta repertoires from fewer than 750 donors were re-analyzed and high-resolution HLA genotyping was added so that TCR occurrence patterns could be studied. An earlier analysis of roughly 580 of the donors used high-throughput TCR beta sequencing to judge whether each TCR beta V gene segment behaved as functional or pseudogenic. Roughly 300 gigabases of sequencing data and 70 million to 100 million unique TCR sequences made up an early release that covered several hundred HLA-typed donors. Every discovery cohort repertoire had been produced on one sequencing platform. A later genetic analysis used genome-wide SNP genotypes for about 65% of the 666 donors, treating that subset as a discovery cohort. Along with the roughly 610-subject first cohort, a separate validation cohort of around 110 different subjects was used. Among the roughly 380 genotyped donors, around 81% belonged to the genetic ancestry cluster associated with self-reported Caucasian donors. The later analysis used no new phenotypic data to find candidate immune exposures, relying instead on TCR beta sequences and their occurrence across donors. General findings and caveats noted by the study authors: Most TCR sequences were seen in very few donors, while some public TCRs were found in many individuals. The sequencing pipeline was judged likely to have produced a cluster of highly shared sequence variants as a technical artifact. In vitro tests confirmed that a few of the cytomegalovirus-associated TCR beta chains recognize cytomegalovirus antigens. Immune exposure information for the cohort was limited to CMV serostatus. This cohort had only TCR beta chains sequenced, and the lack of alpha or paired-chain data limited which features could be detected. The study gave a list of 150 to 200 TCR beta chains associated with cytomegalovirus. In a later analysis, most CMV-associated TCR beta chains were found to appear HLA-restricted, with HLA associations seemingly driven largely by CMV exposure. Linkage disequilibrium might explain the correlated functional status among segregating V segments, but an unknown experimental factor could not be ruled out. Cytomegalovirus status was reported to be diagnosed by the classifier with high specificity and sensitivity in both the original and validation cohorts. A later analysis reported that several top co-occurrence clusters appeared linked to parvovirus B19, influenza, CMV and Epstein-Barr virus. A later genetic analysis associated a missense DCLRE1C variant with V-gene and J-gene trimming of TCR beta chains, and an independent cohort replicated the association. HLA typing was unavailable for some donors at each locus, so association tests used only the typed subset. A later analysis found that HLA-associated TCR beta chains were more clonally expanded and had lower generation probabilities than equally common non-associated chains. Presence/absence analyses assumed roughly uniform sequencing depth across donors, an assumption that may not hold. When HLA alleles, especially DR and DQ, strongly co-occurred, attributing TCR associations to individual alleles was difficult. Because counts were too low, seventeen rarely observed V segments, including chromosome 9 orphons, were left out of the earlier analysis of about 500 of the donors. A later genetic analysis reported fewer N-insertions in productive TCRs among donors in an Asian-associated ancestry cluster than the roughly 720-donor mean. A later analysis found that TCR association rates varied across HLA loci, with DRB1 alleles showing the most associated TCRs and HLA-C alleles the fewest. A further reported finding was that TCR beta sequences accurately predicted the HLA-A and HLA-B alleles for most subjects in the first cohort. A later analysis associated some 17,000 TCR beta sequences with specific HLA alleles at a false discovery rate of 0.05. The authors suggested that the approach could potentially be extended to other disease states and immunological phenotypes. Broadly in line with IMGT annotations, most TCR beta V segments showed up in productive rearrangements about 87% or about 30% of the time in an earlier analysis of 587 of the donors.

The method was the immunoSEQ multiplex PCR assay. A mixture of 60 forward primers for TCR Vbeta segments and 13 reverse primers for TCR Jbeta segments was used in the multiplex PCR. The CDR3 region of rearranged TCR beta genes was amplified from genomic DNA with a multiplex PCR assay. The amplified TCR beta libraries were sequenced on the Illumina HiSeq System as 87-base-pair reads. Turning to the authors' computational methods: In a later analysis, about 80 million unique TCR beta chains were counted across the 650 to 700 repertoires, and about 10 million of these chains were shared by at least two donors. Raw reads were error-corrected and collapsed into unique sequences by a nearest-neighbor algorithm in which closely related sequences were merged to remove PCR and sequencing errors. CDR3 sequences were aligned to IMGT reference sequences to assign V, D and J gene segments. For a sequence to be retained, a match of at least six nucleotides was required to both a V gene segment and a J gene segment. A rearrangement was called productive if the CDR3 had no stop codons and remained in frame with V and J, and every other rearrangement was called non-productive. Following IMGT convention, CDR3 was defined as the stretch from the second conserved V-encoded cysteine up to the conserved J-encoded phenylalanine. In an earlier analysis of around 570 of the donors, sequences lacking an unambiguous match to a single V gene segment were excluded. In an earlier analysis of 587 of the donors, V segments were called functional above 56.7% productive rearrangements and were called segregating when the between-donor standard deviation exceeded 5%. To diagnose cytomegalovirus status from the catalog of TCR beta chain sequences, a statistical classification framework was built. V and J gene assignment, in a later analysis, came from comparing TCR nucleotide sequences with IMGT/GENE-DB human TR gene sequences. A later analysis assigned CDR3 sequences and most-parsimonious VDJ recombination scenarios with the TCRdist pipeline. In a later analysis, each TCR beta chain was defined by its CDR3 amino acid sequence together with its V-gene family, and reads without a unique V-gene family were excluded. To address suspected cross-contamination and a sequencing artifact, a later analysis removed approximately 600 highly shared, low-generation-probability nucleotide sequences. In a later analysis, a clonal expansion index for each public chain was calculated from normalized within-repertoire ranks of inferred template counts. A later analysis computed generation probabilities with a VDJ recombination model fitted to out-of-frame rearrangements, and checked the results against IGoR. Hypergeometric tests were used in a later analysis to score TCR-TCR, TCR-HLA and TCR-CMV co-occurrence, with a repertoire-size bias correction applied to the TCR pairs. False discovery rates were estimated in a later analysis by permuting HLA or CMV assignments 20 times. In a later analysis, co-occurring TCRs were grouped using DBSCAN, and TCRdist sequence similarity was added for clustering within HLA-allele-positive subsets. Repertoires with fewer than 30,000 or more than 120,000 public chains were left out of co-occurrence clustering, as were four to six repertoires with anomalous nucleotide sharing. Here the immuneACCESS table is served through TCRdb, limited to in-frame sequences with V and J called. Missing clones are a known gap in these copies; in checked studies unresolved V genes cover under half, and the rest lacks a known reason. V and J calls and clone size are as listed in that table; D and trimming were resolved from the DNA. Here the sample has 150,000 to 200,000 clones; about 75% occur a single time. Of the sample, 0.98% is held by the ten largest clones.

The cohort consisted of some 730 healthy bone marrow donors. At the time of sampling, all cohort members were nominally healthy, though unrecorded immune exposures were likely present. The donor tested CMV seropositive, placing the donor among the approximately 290 seropositive members of the cohort. A peripheral blood sample was provided by each donor, and peripheral blood mononuclear cells were used for TCR beta sequencing. The Qiagen DNeasy Blood Extraction Kit was used to extract genomic DNA from the blood cell samples. Notes on this clone: Which antigen it targets is not known. Nothing much larger sits one base from this clone, and base qualities are not available.

This clonotype was obtained from a woman between 50 and 59 years old in good health and CMV-seropositive. Sequencing was done on a sample of PBMCs.

The CDR3 loop reads CASSFASGGRETQYF. The sequenced DNA is TGTGCCAGCAGCTTTGCGTCAGGGGGAAGGGAGACCCAGTACTTC. Recombination joined TRBV7-2 with TRBJ2-5, and TRBD1 aligns with 7 junction nucleotides. Compared with germline, V lacks 3 bases and J lacks 5 bases; bases without a gene match: 9. The CDR3 spans 15 residues, from the cysteine through the phenylalanine. The DNA shown is the 45-base CDR3, in frame from base 1. The germline V gene encodes CDR1 SGHTA and CDR2 FQGNSA.